These 10 T cell receptor beta chains were all obtained from the same sample, sequenced in a study of blood T cell repertoires in COVID-19 (dated by TCRdb to the early 2020s). Libraries were constructed by the immunoSEQ multiplex PCR assay. TCRdb took this table from immuneACCESS and kept in-frame rearrangements with V and J called. Such tables lack part of the clones; where checked against another copy, unresolved V genes explain under half of the gap, and the rest is unexplained. Present in this sample are some 200,000 clones, roughly 86% of which were seen just once. The ten largest clones take up approximately 8% of the sample. Input material: peripheral blood. These receptor sequences come from a woman aged 45 to 65 with active or convalescent COVID-19.

The CDR3 DNA reads as TGTGCCAGCAGCCCGGGGACAGGGAAGGGGGACACTGAAGCTTTCTTT. Translating it yields CASSPGTGKGDTEAFF. The J gene is TRBJ1-1, the V gene TRBV5-8; 9 bases match TRBD1. The CDR3 sequence is 16 residues long. After removal of 4 bases from V and 3 bases from J, the junction contained 10 bases not matched to a gene. CDR1 is SGHTS and CDR2 is YDEGEE in the germline V gene.

A few counts support this clone. This chain uses TRBV19 with TRBJ1-5; weak D call: TRBD1 (5 bases). V dropped 6 bases and J dropped 8 bases, with 23 bases sitting between them. The CDR3 runs to 16 residues. Germline assignment: CDR1 LNHDA and CDR2 SQIVND (reference sequence). DNA of the CDR3: TGTGCCAGTAGCCTCCCTGGGGAGGCTCGAGGGGAGCCCCAGCATTTT. Translating it yields CASSLPGEARGEPQHF. Full variable domain (rest looked up from reference TRBV19 and TRBJ1-5): DGGITQSPKYLFRKEGQNVTLSCEQNLNHDAMYWYRQDPGQGLRLIYYSQIVNDFQKGDIAEGYSVSREKKESFPLTVTSAQKNPTAFYLCASSLPGEARGEPQHFGDGTRLSIL.

In this sample, this clone turned up a few times. J is TRBJ1-2 and V is TRBV2; 9 nucleotides line up with TRBD1. V lost 6 bases, J lost 7 bases, and 6 bases stayed unmatched. Looked up from germline, CDR1 is SNHLY and CDR2 is FYNNEI. The CDR3 has 13 amino acids. The CDR3 loop is CASRATGGSGYTF. DNA of the CDR3: TGTGCCAGCAGGGCAACAGGGGGCAGTGGCTACACCTTC. Based on the CDR3 plus reference TRBV2 and TRBJ1-2, the full variable domain is EPEVTQTPSHQVTQMGQEVILRCVPISNHLYFYWYRQILGQKVEFLVSFYNNEISEKSEIFDDQFSVERPDGSNFTLKIRSTKLEDSAMYFCASRATGGSGYTFGSGTRLTVV.

This chain joins TRBV5-1 and TRBJ1-6, with D perhaps TRBD1 (5 bases). The CDR3 is 13 amino acids. Germline V gene sequence: CDR1 SGHRS, CDR2 YFSETQ. V was trimmed by 4 bases and J by 8 bases, leaving 10 bases between them. DNA of the CDR3: TGCGCCAGCAGCACCGGGACTTATTCACCCCTCCACTTT. It codes for CASSTGTYSPLHF.

For this clone: The junction departs from the called germline gene at one end, perhaps through a read error. The chain recombines TRBV6-5 with TRBJ2-7; a weak D match, TRBD2 (6 bases). Germline V lookup: CDR1 MNHEY, CDR2 SVGAGI. This CDR3 spans 12 amino acids. The CDR3 region is CASVWFGGAPRF. In DNA, the CDR3 is TGTGCCAGCGTGTGGTTCGGGGGAGCCCCTAGATTC.

This chain joins TRBV6-5 and TRBJ1-3; a weak D match, TRBD1 (6 bases). The germline gives CDR1 MNHEY, CDR2 SVGAGI. The CDR3 spans 14 residues. The V gene lost 10 bases and the J gene lost 0 bases, with 13 bases spanning the gap. CDR3 bases: TGTGCCACTGGCCGGACAGCCTCTGGAAACACCATATATTTT. It specifies CATGRTASGNTIYF.

The chain uses TRBV10-3 and TRBJ2-2; 12 nucleotides agree with TRBD2. Germline trimming cut 4 bases from V and 7 bases from J; bases unmatched to any gene: 7. This CDR3 region has 16 residues. Germline-derived CDR1 and CDR2 are ENHRY and SYGVKD. The CDR3 DNA sequence: TGTGCCATCAGTGCACGGACTAGCGGGGAGGGCGGGGAGCTGTTTTTT. It translates to CAISARTSGEGGELFF.

The chain recombines TRBV6-1 with TRBJ2-2; 7 nucleotides line up with TRBD1. V dropped 2 bases and J dropped 5; count of bases not matched to a gene: 8. Germline V CDR1 and CDR2: MNHNS, SASEGT. The CDR3 loop spans 16 amino acids. CDR3 loop: CASSERLGRGTGELFF. CDR3 coding DNA: TGTGCCAGCAGTGAACGATTGGGCAGGGGGACCGGGGAGCTGTTTTTT.

The chain couples TRBV4-2 to TRBJ2-7, with TRBD1 matching 8 bases. V was clipped by 1 base and J by 5 bases; unmatched bases: 7. CDR1 is LGHNA, CDR2 YNFKEQ, per germline. The CDR3 is 15 amino acids. The DNA for the CDR3 is TGTGCCAGCAGCCAAGCTGGACAGGGTCTGGACGAGCAGTACTTC. This translates into CASSQAGQGLDEQYF.

This clone was observed a handful of times. The gene calls are TRBV5-1 and TRBJ1-1; D possibly corresponds to TRBD1 (6 bases). V was pared by 2 bases and J by 4 bases, with 18 bases between. Germline V gene lookup returns CDR1 SGHRS and CDR2 YFSETQ. The CDR3 has 16 amino acids. This CDR3 reads CASSLPGGGPGTEAFF. The CDR3 coding sequence is TGCGCCAGCAGCTTACCGGGGGGCGGACCGGGCACTGAAGCTTTCTTT.